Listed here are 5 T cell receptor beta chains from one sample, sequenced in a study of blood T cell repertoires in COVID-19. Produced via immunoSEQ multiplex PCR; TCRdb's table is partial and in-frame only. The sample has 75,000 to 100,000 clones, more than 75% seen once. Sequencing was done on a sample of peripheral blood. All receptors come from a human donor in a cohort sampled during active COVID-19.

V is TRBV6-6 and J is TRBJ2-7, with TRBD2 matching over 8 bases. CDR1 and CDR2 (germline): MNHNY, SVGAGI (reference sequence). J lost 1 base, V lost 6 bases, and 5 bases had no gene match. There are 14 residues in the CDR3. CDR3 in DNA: TGTGCCAGCAGAAACATAGCGGGATCCTACGAGCAGTACTTC. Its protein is CASRNIAGSYEQYF.

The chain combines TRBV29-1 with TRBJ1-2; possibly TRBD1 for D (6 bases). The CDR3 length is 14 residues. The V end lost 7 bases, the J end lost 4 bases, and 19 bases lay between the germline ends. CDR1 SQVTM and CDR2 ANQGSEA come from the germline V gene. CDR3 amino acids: CSAIQGADTYGYTF. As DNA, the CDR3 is TGCAGCGCTATACAGGGCGCCGACACCTATGGCTACACCTTC.

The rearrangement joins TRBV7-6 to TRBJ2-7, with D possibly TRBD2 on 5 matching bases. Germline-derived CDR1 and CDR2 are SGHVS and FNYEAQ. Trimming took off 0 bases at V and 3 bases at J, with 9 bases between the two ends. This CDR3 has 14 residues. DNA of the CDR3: TGTGCCAGCAGCTTAGCGTCAGGAGGCTACGAGCAGTACTTC. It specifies CASSLASGGYEQYF. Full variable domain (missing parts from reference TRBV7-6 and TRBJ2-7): GAGVSQSPRYKVTKRGQDVALRCDPISGHVSLYWYRQALGQGPEFLTYFNYEAQQDKSGLPNDRFSAERPEGSISTLTIQRTEQRDSAMYRCASSLASGGYEQYFGPGTRLTVT.

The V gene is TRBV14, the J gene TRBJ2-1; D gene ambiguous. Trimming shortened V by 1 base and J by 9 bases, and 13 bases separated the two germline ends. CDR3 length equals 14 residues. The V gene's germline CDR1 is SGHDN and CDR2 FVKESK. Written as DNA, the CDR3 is TGTGCCAGCAGCCAAGGCTATGTGGTCACTGAGCAGTTCTTC. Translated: CASSQGYVVTEQFF.

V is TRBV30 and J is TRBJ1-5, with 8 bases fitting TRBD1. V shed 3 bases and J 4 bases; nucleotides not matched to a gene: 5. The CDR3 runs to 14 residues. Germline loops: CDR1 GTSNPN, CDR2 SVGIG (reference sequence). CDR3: CAWRGQGENQPQHF. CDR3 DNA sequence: TGTGCCTGGAGAGGACAGGGAGAGAATCAGCCCCAGCATTTT. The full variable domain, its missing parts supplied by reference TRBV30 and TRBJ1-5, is SQTIHQWPATLVQPVGSPLSLECTVEGTSNPNLYWYRQAAGRGLQLLFYSVGIGQISSEVPQNLSASRPQDRQFILSSKKLLLSDSGFYLCAWRGQGENQPQHFGDGTRLSIL.